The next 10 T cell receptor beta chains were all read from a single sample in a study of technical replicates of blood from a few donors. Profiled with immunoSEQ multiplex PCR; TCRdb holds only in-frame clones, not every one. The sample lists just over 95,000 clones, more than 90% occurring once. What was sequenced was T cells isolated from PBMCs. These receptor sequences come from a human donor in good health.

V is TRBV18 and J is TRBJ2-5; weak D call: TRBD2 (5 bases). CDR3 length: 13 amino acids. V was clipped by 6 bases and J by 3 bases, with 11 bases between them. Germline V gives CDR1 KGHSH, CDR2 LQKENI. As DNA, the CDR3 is TGTGCCAGCTCCCTACGGGGAAAAGAGACCCAGTACTTC. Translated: CASSLRGKETQYF.

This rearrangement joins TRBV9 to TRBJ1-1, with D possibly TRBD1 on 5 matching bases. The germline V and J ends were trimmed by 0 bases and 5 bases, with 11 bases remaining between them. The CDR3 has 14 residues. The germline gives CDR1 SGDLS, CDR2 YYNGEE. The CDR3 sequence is CASSVADRETEAFF. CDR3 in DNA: TGTGCCAGCAGCGTAGCCGACAGAGAGACTGAAGCTTTCTTT.

CDR3 loop: CAGGGWRPQHF. The CDR3 DNA sequence: TGTGCCGGGGGGGGGTGGAGGCCCCAGCATTTT. This chain links TRBV27 with TRBJ1-5; possibly TRBD1 for D (5 bases). Trimming took 11 bases from V and 9 from J, leaving 14 bases between them. Germline CDR1 is MNHEY and CDR2 is SMNVEV (reference sequence). The CDR3 consists of 11 residues.

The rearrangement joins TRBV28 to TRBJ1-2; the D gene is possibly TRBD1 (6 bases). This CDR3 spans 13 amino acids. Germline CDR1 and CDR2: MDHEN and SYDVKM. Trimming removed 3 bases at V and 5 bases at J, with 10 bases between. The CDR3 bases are TGTGCCAGCAGTTTGGGAGGGGGTTATGGCTACACCTTC. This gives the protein CASSLGGGYGYTF.

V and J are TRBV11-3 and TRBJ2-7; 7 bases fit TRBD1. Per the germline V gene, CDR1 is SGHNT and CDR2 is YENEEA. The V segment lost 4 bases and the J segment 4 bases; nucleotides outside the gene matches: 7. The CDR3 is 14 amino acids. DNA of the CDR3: TGTGCCAGCAGCTCCGGGACAGTTTTTTACGAGCAGTACTTC. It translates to CASSSGTVFYEQYF.

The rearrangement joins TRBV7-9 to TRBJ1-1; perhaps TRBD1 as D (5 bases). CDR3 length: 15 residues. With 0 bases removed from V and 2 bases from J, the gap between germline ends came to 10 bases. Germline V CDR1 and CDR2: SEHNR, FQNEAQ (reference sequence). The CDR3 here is CASSLAGLGNTEAFF. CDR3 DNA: TGTGCCAGCAGCTTAGCGGGACTCGGAAACACTGAAGCTTTCTTT.

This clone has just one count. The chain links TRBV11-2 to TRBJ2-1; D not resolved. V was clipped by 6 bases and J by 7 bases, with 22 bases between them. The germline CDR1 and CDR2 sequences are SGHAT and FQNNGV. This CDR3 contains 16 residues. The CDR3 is CASRSIRRSFKNEQFF. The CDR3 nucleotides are TGTGCCAGCAGATCAATCAGGCGCTCCTTTAAGAATGAGCAGTTCTTC.

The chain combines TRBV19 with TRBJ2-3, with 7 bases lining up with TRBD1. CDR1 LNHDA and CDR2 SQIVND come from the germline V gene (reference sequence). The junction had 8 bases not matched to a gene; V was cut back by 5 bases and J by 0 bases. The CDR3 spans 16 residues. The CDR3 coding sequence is TGTGCCAGTAGTCAGGGGGTGTTTGCTAGCACAGATACGCAGTATTTT. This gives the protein CASSQGVFASTDTQYF.

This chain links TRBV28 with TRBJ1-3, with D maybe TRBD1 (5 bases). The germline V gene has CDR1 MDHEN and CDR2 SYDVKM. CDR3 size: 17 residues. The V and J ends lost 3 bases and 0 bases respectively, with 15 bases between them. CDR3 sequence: CASSFLFSGGSGNTIYF. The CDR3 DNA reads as TGTGCCAGCAGTTTCCTCTTCTCGGGGGGCTCTGGAAACACCATATATTTT.

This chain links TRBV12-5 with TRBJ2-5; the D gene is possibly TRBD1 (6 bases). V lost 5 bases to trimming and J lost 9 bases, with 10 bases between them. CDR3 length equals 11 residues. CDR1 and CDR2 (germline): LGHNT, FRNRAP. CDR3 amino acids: CASGPGQPQYF. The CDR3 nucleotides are TGTGCTAGTGGTCCAGGACAGCCCCAGTACTTC.